These 22 T cell receptor beta chains share one sample of origin, sequenced in a study of blood T cell repertoires in COVID-19. Libraries were prepared by immunoSEQ multiplex PCR; TCRdb keeps only in-frame clonotypes and omits some of them. Among fewer than 90,000 clones, 80% were seen once, and the ten largest hold 15% to 20%. Sequencing used peripheral blood. The receptor set was obtained from a woman older than 75 with acute or convalescent COVID-19.

This sequence joins TRBV3-1 (or the pseudogene TRBV3-2) and TRBJ1-5, with D unresolved. V was shortened by 6 bases and J by 5 bases, with 11 bases between the two germline ends. The CDR3 loop spans 13 amino acids. Per germline, CDR1 LGHDT and CDR2 YNNKEL (reference sequence). The CDR3 reads CASSRDRDQPQHF. The DNA of the CDR3 is TGTGCCAGCAGTCGGGATCGGGATCAGCCCCAGCATTTT.

The V and J genes are TRBV5-1 and TRBJ1-6; tentative D call: TRBD1 (5 bases). Germline loops: CDR1 SGHRS, CDR2 YFSETQ. The CDR3 loop spans 13 amino acids. Trimming removed 1 base at V and 14 bases at J, with 13 bases between. The CDR3 spells CASSLQGAESLHF. The CDR3 region has the DNA TGCGCCAGCAGCTTGCAGGGTGCAGAGTCCCTCCACTTT.

V usage is TRBV27 and J usage is TRBJ2-3; 10 positions agree with TRBD2. The germline gives CDR1 MNHEY, CDR2 SMNVEV (reference sequence). With 4 bases clipped from V and 2 bases from J, the junction kept 3 bases outside the gene matches. The CDR3 contains 15 residues. CDR3 bases: TGTGCCAGCAGTTGGCTAGCGGGAGTCACAGATACGCAGTATTTT. It encodes CASSWLAGVTDTQYF.

The chain links TRBV6-6 to TRBJ2-5; the match to TRBD2 covers 8 bases. The CDR3 has 14 residues. Looked up from germline, CDR1 is MNHNY and CDR2 is SVGAGI (reference sequence). Germline trimming cut 5 bases from V and 0 bases from J; bases unmatched to any gene: 2. The CDR3 sequence: CASSSGSYQETQYF. CDR3 nucleotides: TGTGCCAGCAGTAGCGGGAGTTACCAAGAGACCCAGTACTTC.

The V and J genes are TRBV5-4 and TRBJ2-7; TRBD2 agrees at 14 bases. The germline CDR1 and CDR2 sequences are SGHNT and YYREEE (reference sequence). The CDR3 has 15 residues. Trimming cost V 3 bases and J 3 bases; bases outside gene matches: 2. Here the CDR3 reads CASSSGTSGGYEQYF. The DNA for the CDR3 is TGTGCCAGCAGCTCCGGGACTAGCGGGGGCTACGAGCAGTACTTC.

The rearrangement joins TRBV19 to TRBJ1-2; tentative D call: TRBD1 (5 bases). The germline V gene has CDR1 LNHDA and CDR2 SQIVND (reference sequence). CDR3 length: 15 amino acids. Trimming stripped 3 bases from V and 5 bases from J, with 16 bases between. The CDR3 loop reads CASSIMGGIGYGYTF. The DNA for the CDR3 is TGTGCCAGTAGTATCATGGGGGGGATCGGATATGGCTACACCTTC.

The chain has TRBV19 and TRBJ2-7; 7 nucleotides agree with TRBD2. The germline gives CDR1 LNHDA, CDR2 SQIVND (reference sequence). The V segment lost 5 bases and the J segment 6 bases; nucleotides outside the gene matches: 10. The CDR3 is made up of 14 amino acids. The CDR3 DNA follows: TGTGCCAGTAGTGAGCGGGAATTTTCGGGCGAGCAGTACTTC. Translated: CASSEREFSGEQYF.

This sequence joins TRBV6-5 and TRBJ1-4, with 7 bases aligning to TRBD1. The V gene's germline CDR1 is MNHEY and CDR2 SVGAGI. The CDR3 loop spans 14 amino acids. The V segment lost 3 bases and the J segment 5 bases; nucleotides outside the gene matches: 3. The CDR3 protein is CASSYRQGNEKLFF. In DNA, the CDR3 is TGTGCCAGCAGTTATCGACAGGGCAATGAAAAACTGTTTTTT.

This rearrangement joins TRBV12-3 or TRBV12-4 to TRBJ2-7; perhaps TRBD2 as D (5 bases). This CDR3 is built from 12 residues. Trimming took off 7 bases at V and 2 bases at J, with 9 bases between the two ends. CDR3 DNA sequence: TGTGCCAGCACTTACGGGACCTACGAGCAGTACTTC. This gives the protein CASTYGTYEQYF.

This chain connects TRBV9 to TRBJ2-7, with a weak D call TRBD2 (5 bases). Germline-derived CDR1 and CDR2 are SGDLS and YYNGEE. V was shortened by 4 bases and J by 3 bases, with 23 bases between the two germline ends. The CDR3 sequence is 17 residues long. The CDR3 DNA reads as TGTGCCAGCAGCCCCTCCAGCGCGACTATACACTACTACGAGCAGTACTTC. Translating gives CASSPSSATIHYYEQYF.

This clone was observed a handful of times. The chain has TRBV10-3 and TRBJ2-7; TRBD2 matches 11 bases. Germline CDR1 and CDR2: ENHRY and SYGVKD. CDR3 size: 14 residues. With V trimmed by 10 bases and J by 2 bases, 7 bases remained unmatched. The CDR3 coding sequence is TGTGCCACCACCATGACTAGCGGGACCTACGAGCAGTACTTC. Amino acids: CATTMTSGTYEQYF.

In this sample, this clone turned up once. This chain links TRBV20-1 with TRBJ1-1; D gene unclear. The germline V and J ends were trimmed by 3 bases and 8 bases, with 10 bases remaining between them. This CDR3 contains 11 residues. Germline CDR1 is DFQATT and CDR2 is SNEGSKA (reference sequence). Here the CDR3 DNA reads TGCAGTGCTAGGACCAGACTGGAAGCTTTCTTT. It translates to CSARTRLEAFF.

V is TRBV5-1 and J is TRBJ2-1, with TRBD2 identical over 8 bases. Germline trimming cut 0 bases from V and 9 bases from J; bases unmatched to any gene: 2. There are 13 residues in the CDR3. Looked up from germline, CDR1 is SGHRS and CDR2 is YFSETQ. CDR3 coding DNA: TGCGCCAGCAGCTTGGGGACTAGCAGTGAGCAGTTCTTC. It translates to CASSLGTSSEQFF.

The chain couples TRBV19 to TRBJ2-5, with 8 positions matching TRBD1. J was trimmed by 5 bases and V by 3 bases; bases with no gene match: 8. CDR1 LNHDA and CDR2 SQIVND come from the germline V gene (reference sequence). The CDR3 covers 15 residues. The CDR3 sequence is CASSIGQGAWETQYF. CDR3 coding DNA: TGTGCCAGTAGTATTGGACAGGGCGCATGGGAGACCCAGTACTTC.

The genes are TRBV6-4 and TRBJ2-1, with 9 bases identical to TRBD1. Trimming removed 3 bases from V and 5 bases from J; junction bases left unmatched: 5. In germline, CDR1 is MRHNA, CDR2 SNTAGT. The CDR3 contains 15 residues. This chain's CDR3 is CASSEGTGKNNEQFF. In DNA form, the CDR3 reads TGTGCCAGCAGTGAAGGGACAGGGAAAAACAATGAGCAGTTCTTC.

The J gene is TRBJ2-3, the V gene TRBV7-2; D may be TRBD1 (6 bases). Trimming shortened V by 5 bases and J by 2 bases, and 17 bases separated the two germline ends. Germline CDR1 is SGHTA and CDR2 is FQGNSA. This CDR3 contains 16 residues. The CDR3 bases are TGTGCCAGCAGCACTCCCGGGACAAGAGTCACAGATACGCAGTATTTT. Translating gives CASSTPGTRVTDTQYF.

The chain is built from TRBV6-1 and TRBJ2-2, with a weak D call TRBD1 (5 bases). Deletions cut 0 bases from V and 5 bases from J, with 10 bases between. The germline gives CDR1 MNHNS, CDR2 SASEGT. The CDR3 runs to 15 residues. The CDR3 loop reads CASSEAGVKTGELFF. DNA for the CDR3: TGTGCCAGCAGTGAAGCAGGGGTTAAAACCGGGGAGCTGTTTTTT.

A few counts support this clone. The chain couples TRBV24-1 to TRBJ1-2; possibly TRBD1 for D (5 bases). V gave up 4 bases and J gave up 6 bases, with 14 bases separating them. The CDR3 loop spans 14 amino acids. Germline V gene sequence: CDR1 KGHDR, CDR2 SFDVKD. The CDR3 coding sequence is TGTGCCACCAGTGACTCGGGACGGACTAATGGCTACACCTTC. Encoded protein: CATSDSGRTNGYTF.

This chain uses TRBV5-1 with TRBJ2-1, with D possibly being TRBD2 (6 bases). The CDR3 spans 16 residues. Germline CDR1 reads SGHRS; CDR2 reads YFSETQ. The V and J ends lost 3 bases and 0 bases respectively, with 13 bases between them. CDR3 loop: CASSSDLAASYNEQFF. In nucleotides, the CDR3 is TGCGCCAGCAGCTCAGATTTAGCGGCCTCCTACAATGAGCAGTTCTTC.

The chain has TRBV7-2 and TRBJ2-7, with 7 bases identical to TRBD1. J was trimmed by 0 bases and V by 2 bases; bases with no gene match: 10. Germline V lookup: CDR1 SGHTA, CDR2 FQGNSA. This CDR3 is 17 amino acids long. For the CDR3, the DNA is TGTGCCAGCAGCTTAACCCCTAACCGGGACAGCTCCTACGAGCAGTACTTC. Encoded protein: CASSLTPNRDSSYEQYF.

The CDR3 is CASSPMGATEAFF. DNA of the CDR3: TGTGCCAGCAGTCCCATGGGGGCCACTGAAGCTTTCTTT. The chain couples TRBV6-1 to TRBJ1-1, with D possibly being TRBD1 (6 bases). The germline V gene encodes CDR1 MNHNS and CDR2 SASEGT. V was trimmed by 5 bases and J by 4 bases, leaving 11 bases between them. The CDR3 consists of 13 residues.

This clone was seen a handful of times. V and J are TRBV19 and TRBJ2-4, with D maybe TRBD2 (5 bases). CDR1 LNHDA and CDR2 SQIVND come from the germline V gene (reference sequence). The CDR3 contains 15 residues. The V and J ends lost 5 bases and 3 bases respectively, with 14 bases between them. The CDR3 coding sequence is TGTGCCAGTAGTGTGCCCAACGCGGGCAAAAACATTCAGTACTTC. Protein sequence: CASSVPNAGKNIQYF.